These T cell receptor beta chains were read from a single sample in a study of OX40 agonist ivuxolimab in advanced cancers. Method: immunoSEQ multiplex PCR; TCRdb's copy keeps in-frame clones and lacks some. This sample yields roughly 22,000 clones, of which approximately 87% are seen a single time; 29% belongs to the top ten. The starting material was CD4+ or CD8+ T cells sorted from blood, obtained in a trial of the OX40 agonist ivuxolimab. These receptors were collected from an adult with an advanced solid tumor such as melanoma, head and neck, liver or kidney cancer. Both conserved end residues are part of each CDR3. D genes are given only for firm matches. The listing skips clone size in some rows; elsewhere it reads once, few, many or a size class.

J,size,V,D,CDR3,DNA
TRBJ2-7,-,TRBV4-1,-,CASSQFTGAPTYEQYF,TGCGCCAGCAGCCAATTCACGGGAGCCCCTACCTACGAGCAGTACTTC
TRBJ1-1,-,TRBV5-1,-,CASSLVEGGTEAFF,TGCGCCAGCAGCTTGGTTGAGGGAGGCACTGAAGCTTTCTTT
TRBJ2-7,once,TRBV5-1,-,CASSLWGGTYEQYF,TGCGCCAGCAGCTTGTGGGGCGGTACCTACGAGCAGTACTTC
TRBJ2-1,-,TRBV4-2,-,CASSQLTSPLPYNEQFF,TGTGCCAGCAGCCAACTGACTAGTCCGCTACCTTACAATGAGCAGTTCTTC
TRBJ2-2,once,TRBV4-3,-,CASSQDLSSGDTGELFF,TGCGCCAGCAGCCAAGATCTGTCGTCAGGGGACACCGGGGAGCTGTTTTTT
TRBJ2-4,-,TRBV6-5,-,CASKARSLAKNIQYF,TGTGCCAGCAAAGCGAGATCACTAGCCAAAAACATTCAGTACTTC
TRBJ2-1,-,TRBV5-1,TRBD2,CASSPGPAGTSGQNEQFF,TGCGCCAGCAGCCCCGGCCCTGCCGGGACTAGCGGGCAGAATGAGCAGTTCTTC
TRBJ2-1,-,TRBV5-1,-,CASSLVGLLYHNEQFF,TGCGCCAGCAGCTTGGTCGGACTCCTGTATCACAATGAGCAGTTCTTC
TRBJ2-7,-,TRBV27,TRBD2,CASSLSVMAFLAGIEQYF,TGTGCCAGCAGTTTATCAGTTATGGCTTTTCTAGCGGGAATCGAGCAGTACTTC
TRBJ2-6,-,TRBV27,-,CASSLSGANVLTF,TGTGCCAGCAGTTTATCTGGGGCCAACGTCCTGACTTTC
TRBJ1-5,-,TRBV28,-,CASSRTVLPRQPQHF,TGTGCCAGCAGTCGGACAGTACTCCCCCGGCAGCCCCAGCATTTT
TRBJ2-2,-,TRBV4-1,-,CASGAGHTGELFF,TGCGCCAGCGGTGCGGGACACACCGGGGAGCTGTTTTTT
TRBJ2-7,-,TRBV19,TRBD2,CASRERLAGSYEQYF,TGTGCCAGTAGAGAGCGACTAGCGGGAAGCTACGAGCAGTACTTC
TRBJ2-1,-,TRBV2,-,CASSENFLGFF,TGTGCCAGCAGTGAAAACTTCCTGGGGTTCTTC
TRBJ2-7,-,TRBV30,-,CAWSPGYEQYF,TGTGCCTGGAGCCCCGGGTACGAGCAGTACTTC
TRBJ2-7,-,TRBV27,TRBD2,CASRLAGGLVEQYF,TGTGCCAGCAGACTAGCGGGAGGTTTGGTCGAGCAGTACTTC
TRBJ2-5,once,TRBV19,-,CASSLADEETQYF,TGTGCCAGTAGTCTCGCCGATGAGGAGACCCAGTACTTC
TRBJ2-3,-,TRBV30,-,CASLDGRRAQYF,TGTGCCTCGCTCGACGGGAGAAGGGCGCAGTATTTT
TRBJ2-5,-,TRBV5-6,TRBD2,CASSFYVGGQETQYF,TGTGCCAGCAGCTTTTACGTGGGAGGGCAAGAGACCCAGTACTTC
TRBJ2-1,-,TRBV19,-,CASSTLGARKSSSEQFF,TGTGCCAGTAGTACTCTCGGCGCCAGGAAGTCAAGCAGTGAGCAGTTCTTC
TRBJ2-7,-,TRBV7-2,-,CASSLGAAFYEQYF,TGTGCCAGCAGCTTAGGGGCGGCCTTCTACGAGCAGTACTTC
TRBJ2-7,-,TRBV7-2,-,CASTRGMFGSYEQYF,TGTGCCAGCACCCGGGGGATGTTCGGCTCCTACGAGCAGTACTTC
TRBJ2-1,-,TRBV27,-,CASSRFQRVDYNEQFF,TGTGCCAGCAGTAGATTTCAGCGGGTTGACTACAATGAGCAGTTCTTC
TRBJ2-1,-,TRBV27,TRBD1,CASSLPTGGARNEQFF,TGTGCCAGCAGTTTACCCACAGGGGGCGCGAGGAATGAGCAGTTCTTC
TRBJ2-1,-,TRBV6-5,-,CASSYSGSYNEQFF,TGTGCCAGCAGTTACTCGGGTTCCTACAATGAGCAGTTCTTC
TRBJ1-5,-,TRBV7-6,TRBD1,CASSSEQGAGQPQHF,TGTGCCAGCAGCTCAGAACAGGGGGCAGGGCAGCCCCAGCATTTT
TRBJ2-1,-,TRBV7-7,TRBD2,CASSVGTRDEQFF,TGTGCTAGCAGCGTCGGGACTAGGGATGAGCAGTTCTTC
TRBJ2-1,-,TRBV4-1,-,CASSQHQNEQFF,TGCGCCAGCAGCCAGCACCAAAATGAGCAGTTCTTC